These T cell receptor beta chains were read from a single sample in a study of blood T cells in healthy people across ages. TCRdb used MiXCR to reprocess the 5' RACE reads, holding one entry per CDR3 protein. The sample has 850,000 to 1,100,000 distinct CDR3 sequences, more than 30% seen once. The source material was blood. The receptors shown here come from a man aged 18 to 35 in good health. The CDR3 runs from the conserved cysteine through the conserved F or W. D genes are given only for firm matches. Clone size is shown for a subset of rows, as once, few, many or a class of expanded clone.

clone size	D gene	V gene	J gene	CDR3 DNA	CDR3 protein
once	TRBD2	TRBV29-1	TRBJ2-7	TGCAGCGTTGTTGGACTAGCGGGAGGGGGGACCTACGAGCAGTACTTC	CSVVGLAGGGTYEQYF
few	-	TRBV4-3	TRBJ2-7	TGCGCCAGCAGCCCCGGACCAGGTGATAACGAGCAGTACTTC	CASSPGPGDNEQYF
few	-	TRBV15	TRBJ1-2	TGTGCCACCAGCACAGACAGATCCGGTGGCTACACCTTC	CATSTDRSGGYTF
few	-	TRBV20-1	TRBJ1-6	TGCAGTGCTAGAGATTCCAGGCCAAGCTCCTATAATTCGCCCCTCCACTTT	CSARDSRPSSYNSPLHF
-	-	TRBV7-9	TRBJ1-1	TGTGCCAGCAGCTTAGTCCGAGGGGTTACTGAAGCTTTCTTT	CASSLVRGVTEAFF
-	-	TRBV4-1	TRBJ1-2	TGCGCCAGCAGCCAAGAATCGAGGTGGAACGATGGCTACACCTTC	CASSQESRWNDGYTF
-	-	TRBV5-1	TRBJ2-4	TGCGCCAGCAGCTTGGGACAGGAGAACCTAATTCAGTACTTC	CASSLGQENLIQYF
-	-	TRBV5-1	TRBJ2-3	TGCGCCAGCAGCTTCGGACCCGACGATACGCAGTATTTT	CASSFGPDDTQYF
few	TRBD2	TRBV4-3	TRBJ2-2	TGCGCCAGCAGCCAAGATATTGCGGGAGGTGGAACGACCGGGGAGCTGTTTTTT	CASSQDIAGGGTTGELFF
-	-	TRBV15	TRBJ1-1	TGTGCCACCAGCAGAGATCTCGACAGGCTCACTGAAGCTTTCTTT	CATSRDLDRLTEAFF
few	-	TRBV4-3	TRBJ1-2	TGCGCCAGCAGCCCCTCCTGGGGATATGGCTACACCTTC	CASSPSWGYGYTF
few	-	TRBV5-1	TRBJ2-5	TGCGCCAGCAGCTTATCTGGGACAACCCTCCAAGAGACCCAGTACTTC	CASSLSGTTLQETQYF
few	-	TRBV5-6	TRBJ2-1	TGTGCCAGCAGCTTCTCTCCGGATATCCCAAGCTCCTACAATGAGCAGTTCTTC	CASSFSPDIPSSYNEQFF
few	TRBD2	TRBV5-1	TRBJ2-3	TGCGCCAGCAGTGACGGGACTAGCGGGGGAAAAACGCAGTATTTT	CASSDGTSGGKTQYF
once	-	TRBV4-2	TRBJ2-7	TGTGCCAGCAGCCTTGAAGACGGGAACTACGAGCAGTACTTC	CASSLEDGNYEQYF
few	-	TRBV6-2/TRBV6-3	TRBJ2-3	TGTGCCAGCAGTAGGGACGGCAACACAGATACGCAGTATTTT	CASSRDGNTDTQYF
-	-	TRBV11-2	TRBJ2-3	TGTGCCAGCAGAAACAACCGAGGGAGCACAGATACGCAGTATTTT	CASRNNRGSTDTQYF
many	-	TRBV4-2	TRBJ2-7	TGTGCCAGCAGCCAAGATAATAACGTAGGATCCTACGAGCAGTACTTC	CASSQDNNVGSYEQYF
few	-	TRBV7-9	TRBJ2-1	TGTGCCAGCCTTCCGGGCGGGACAGCTAACAATGAGCAGTTCTTC	CASLPGGTANNEQFF
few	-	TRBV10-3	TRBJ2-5	TGTGCCATCAGCCCAGCAGGAGTTCAAGAGACCCAGTACTTC	CAISPAGVQETQYF
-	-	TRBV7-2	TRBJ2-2	TGTGCCAGCAGCTTACTAGACCGCAACACCGGGGAGCTGTTTTTT	CASSLLDRNTGELFF
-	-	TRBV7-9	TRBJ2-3	TGTGCCAGCAACTTAGCACCCCAAGATACGCAGTATTTT	CASNLAPQDTQYF
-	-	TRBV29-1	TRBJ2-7	TGCAGCGTTGAATACCCGGACTCCTCCTACGAGCAGTACTTC	CSVEYPDSSYEQYF
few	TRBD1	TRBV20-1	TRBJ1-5	TGCAGTGCTAGTCCTCACAGGGGCCCGAATCAGCCCCAGCATTTT	CSASPHRGPNQPQHF
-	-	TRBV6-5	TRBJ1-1	TGTGCCAGCACAAAGGACGCACTCATGAACACTGAAGCTTTCTTT	CASTKDALMNTEAFF
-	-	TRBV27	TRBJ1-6	TGTGCCAGCAGTTTAAAGGCATCAGGGGCGATCGGGTCCTATAATTCACCCCTCCACTTT	CASSLKASGAIGSYNSPLHF
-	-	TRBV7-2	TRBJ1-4	TGTGCCACCTCGAGTGAACGGGGCGGGAAACTGTTTTTT	CATSSERGGKLFF
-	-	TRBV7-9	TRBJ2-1	TGTGCCAGCAGAAGCGCAGACTTACATGATGAGGGGCAGTTCTTC	CASRSADLHDEGQFF
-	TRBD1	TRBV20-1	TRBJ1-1	TGCAGTGCTAGCAGGGGGGGAGTAGCTTTCTTT	CSASRGGVAFF
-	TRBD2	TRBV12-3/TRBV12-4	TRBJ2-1	TGTGCCAGCAGTTTAGGGCGGACTAGCGGATACAATGAGCAGTTCTTC	CASSLGRTSGYNEQFF
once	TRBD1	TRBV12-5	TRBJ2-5	TGTGCTAGTGGTTTGGGGATACAGGGGATCCAAGGGACCCAGTACTTC	CASGLGIQGIQGTQYF
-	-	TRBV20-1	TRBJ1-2	TGCAGTGCTAGAGATTTTGGTAGCGCACAGGGTTATGGCTACACCTTC	CSARDFGSAQGYGYTF
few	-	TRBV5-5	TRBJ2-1	TGCGCCAGCAGCTTCGGTGGGGGCTACAATGAGCAGTTCTTC	CASSFGGGYNEQFF